This TCR beta chain emerged from a study of shared clonotypes between healthy human individuals. Findings and caveats of the study: Specimens sampled were limited to blood, with tissue repertoires likely differing.

Germline CDR1 is MDHEN and CDR2 is SYDVKM. CDR3 length equals 14 residues. Trimming removed 0 bases at V and 3 bases at J, with 8 bases between. Genomic DNA per cell subset filled all wells of several immunoSEQ plates. The table came from immunoSEQ multiplex PCR; TCRdb's copy has only in-frame clones and leaves some out. The top ten clones hold about 0.34% of a sample with about 2.4 million clones, roughly 93% of them seen once. On this clone: Its antigen is not identified.

This TCR was recovered from a man aged 18 to 35 in good health. Some clones in this sample may be carry-over from other donors' samples. Specimen: naive CD4+ T cells from PBMCs. Described subset: CD45RA+ positively selected. The chain is built from TRBV28 and TRBJ2-5; D might be TRBD1 or TRBD2, each matching 5 bases. The CDR3 DNA sequence: TGTGCCAGCAGTTTATGGGGACCTGAAGAGACCCAGTACTTC. This translates into CASSLWGPEETQYF. Drawing the rest from reference TRBV28 and TRBJ2-5, the complete variable domain is DVKVTQSSRYLVKRTGEKVFLECVQDMDHENMFWYRQDPGLGLRLIYFSYDVKMKEKGDIPEGYSVSREKKERFSLILESASTNQTSMYLCASSLWGPEETQYFGPGTRLLVL.